This TCR beta chain emerged from a study of blood T cell repertoires in COVID-19. Study background: The samples span acute and convalescent COVID-19 from the United States, Italy and Spain. The cDNA or gDNA used as material had been derived from T cells, B-cell-depleted T cells, or PBMCs.

Authors' processing steps: Reference gene primer amplification in the assay estimated nucleated cell counts. The data were produced by immunoSEQ multiplex PCR, yet TCRdb's version contains in-frame clones alone and is incomplete. The V and J calls and the clone size are those of that table, but D and trimming were determined from the DNA. This sample carries 150,000 to 200,000 clones, 89% of them seen once, and the ten largest clones take 6.7%. Looked up from germline, CDR1 is KGHSH and CDR2 is LQKENI. V was clipped by 3 bases and J by 2 bases; unmatched bases: 24. This CDR3 is 21 amino acids long. The sample consisted of peripheral blood. The J gene is TRBJ1-1, the V gene TRBV18; 7 bases agree with TRBD1. This TCR derives from a man between 40 and 49 years old with acute or convalescent COVID-19. CDR3 sequence: CASSPLPSGTVIERDNTEAFF. In DNA form, the CDR3 reads TGTGCCAGCTCACCCCTCCCAAGTGGGACAGTCATTGAAAGGGATAACACTGAAGCTTTCTTT.